The rows below give T cell receptor beta chains drawn from one sample of a study of cytomegalovirus exposure and HLA in healthy donors. Sequencing was performed with immunoSEQ multiplex PCR; in TCRdb, only in-frame clones are kept and a portion is missing. Among 180,000 or so clones listed, approximately 82% were seen once. The specimen sequenced was PBMCs. The receptor set was obtained from a woman between 40 and 55 years old in good health and CMV-seropositive. CDR3s include the opening cysteine and the closing phenylalanine or tryptophan. D genes are given only for firm matches. For some rows the clone size is stated as once, few or many, or as a class when expanded; others skip it.

d_gene: TRBD2
v_gene: TRBV11-2
j_gene: TRBJ2-1
abundance: once
CDR3nt: TGTGCCAGCAGCTTAGCCCTCACTAGCGGGTCCTACAATGAGCAGTTCTTC
CDR3aa: CASSLALTSGSYNEQFF

d_gene: NA
v_gene: TRBV7-6
j_gene: TRBJ1-4
abundance: NA
CDR3nt: TGTGCCAGCAGCTTATACGGTCTTACTGCCGAAAAACTGTTTTTT
CDR3aa: CASSLYGLTAEKLFF

d_gene: NA
v_gene: TRBV29-1
j_gene: TRBJ2-7
abundance: NA
CDR3nt: TGCAGCGTTCTTTCCTCCCCACTGGCTTCGGCGGGCCACGAGCAGTACTTC
CDR3aa: CSVLSSPLASAGHEQYF

d_gene: TRBD2
v_gene: TRBV28
j_gene: TRBJ2-1
abundance: NA
CDR3nt: TGTGCCAGCAGTTCCTCCCGCGGGAGCTCCTACAATGAGCAGTTCTTC
CDR3aa: CASSSSRGSSYNEQFF

d_gene: NA
v_gene: TRBV19
j_gene: TRBJ1-1
abundance: NA
CDR3nt: TGTGCCAGTAGTATCCCAGGGCCGGAGGCTTTCTTT
CDR3aa: CASSIPGPEAFF

d_gene: NA
v_gene: TRBV29-1
j_gene: TRBJ2-7
abundance: NA
CDR3nt: TGCAGCGCCCAGTGGTCGCGGGGCGAGCAGTACTTC
CDR3aa: CSAQWSRGEQYF

d_gene: NA
v_gene: TRBV27
j_gene: TRBJ1-2
abundance: NA
CDR3nt: TGTGCCAGCAGTTATGGGCAGGGCTATGGCTACACCTTC
CDR3aa: CASSYGQGYGYTF

d_gene: TRBD1
v_gene: TRBV11-3
j_gene: TRBJ2-2
abundance: NA
CDR3nt: TGTGCCAGCAGCGGGGACAGAAACACCGGGGAGCTGTTTTTT
CDR3aa: CASSGDRNTGELFF

d_gene: NA
v_gene: TRBV7-2
j_gene: TRBJ1-3
abundance: NA
CDR3nt: TGTGCCAGCAGCTCCCCAAGGGGCTCTGGAAACACCATATATTTT
CDR3aa: CASSSPRGSGNTIYF

d_gene: NA
v_gene: TRBV28
j_gene: TRBJ2-7
abundance: NA
CDR3nt: TGTGCCAGCAATCCTAGCGAGCCCTACGAGCAGTACTTC
CDR3aa: CASNPSEPYEQYF

d_gene: TRBD2
v_gene: TRBV5-1
j_gene: TRBJ2-7
abundance: NA
CDR3nt: TGCGCCAGCAGCCTCTCGGGACTAGCGGGAGGGTCTGAGGAGTACTTC
CDR3aa: CASSLSGLAGGSEEYF

d_gene: NA
v_gene: TRBV7-9
j_gene: TRBJ1-2
abundance: NA
CDR3nt: TGTGCCAGCAGCCCCCAGGGTGTCCGGACACTCAACTATGGCTACACCTTC
CDR3aa: CASSPQGVRTLNYGYTF

d_gene: NA
v_gene: TRBV28
j_gene: TRBJ2-6
abundance: NA
CDR3nt: TGTGCCAGCAGTTTTGCTGGGAGTGGGGCCAACGTCCTGACTTTC
CDR3aa: CASSFAGSGANVLTF

d_gene: NA
v_gene: TRBV2
j_gene: TRBJ2-1
abundance: NA
CDR3nt: TGTGCCAGCAGTGAATTTGGTCGGACCTGGAGGGAGTTCTTC
CDR3aa: CASSEFGRTWREFF

d_gene: NA
v_gene: TRBV29-1
j_gene: TRBJ2-4
abundance: NA
CDR3nt: TGCAGCGTTGATGAGGTAGCCAAAAACATTCAGTACTTC
CDR3aa: CSVDEVAKNIQYF

d_gene: NA
v_gene: TRBV6-1
j_gene: TRBJ1-2
abundance: NA
CDR3nt: TGTGCCAGCAGTCCCGGACAGAATACTAACACCTTC
CDR3aa: CASSPGQNTNTF

d_gene: NA
v_gene: TRBV28
j_gene: TRBJ1-3
abundance: NA
CDR3nt: TGTGCCAGCAGGGGACCGGGAGCCTCTGGAAACACCATATATTTT
CDR3aa: CASRGPGASGNTIYF

d_gene: TRBD2
v_gene: TRBV14
j_gene: TRBJ2-1
abundance: NA
CDR3nt: TGTGCCAGCAGCCGGAACAGGGGACTAGCGGACAATGAGCAGTTCTTC
CDR3aa: CASSRNRGLADNEQFF

d_gene: TRBD2
v_gene: TRBV25-1
j_gene: TRBJ2-2
abundance: NA
CDR3nt: TGTGCCAGCAGCGCCGGGACTAGCGGGCACACCGGGGAGCTGTTTTTT
CDR3aa: CASSAGTSGHTGELFF

d_gene: NA
v_gene: TRBV11-3
j_gene: TRBJ2-2
abundance: NA
CDR3nt: TGTGCCAGCAGCTTAGAGTGGGGGACAGGGGAGCTGTTTTTT
CDR3aa: CASSLEWGTGELFF

d_gene: TRBD1
v_gene: TRBV19
j_gene: TRBJ2-7
abundance: NA
CDR3nt: TGTGCCAGTAGATCGTCGGACAGGCCGTGGACAGGGAAGAACGAGCAGTACTTC
CDR3aa: CASRSSDRPWTGKNEQYF

d_gene: TRBD2
v_gene: TRBV10-3
j_gene: TRBJ2-7
abundance: NA
CDR3nt: TGTGCCACCTTAGGACTAGCGGACCCCTACGAGCAGTACTTC
CDR3aa: CATLGLADPYEQYF

d_gene: TRBD1
v_gene: TRBV5-4
j_gene: TRBJ1-2
abundance: NA
CDR3nt: TGTGCCAGCAGCTCACCCGTCAGGGGGAGCGGCTACACCTTC
CDR3aa: CASSSPVRGSGYTF

d_gene: TRBD1
v_gene: TRBV7-9
j_gene: TRBJ1-5
abundance: NA
CDR3nt: TGTGCCAGCAGCCTCCGGGACAGTAATCAGCCCCAGCATTTT
CDR3aa: CASSLRDSNQPQHF

d_gene: TRBD1
v_gene: TRBV27
j_gene: TRBJ1-1
abundance: NA
CDR3nt: TGTGCCAGCAGTTACGGGGGACAGCCCGAAGCTTTCTTT
CDR3aa: CASSYGGQPEAFF

d_gene: TRBD1
v_gene: TRBV7-9
j_gene: TRBJ2-1
abundance: NA
CDR3nt: TGTGCCAGCAGCCCTCGGGACAGGCTCAATGAGCAGTTCTTC
CDR3aa: CASSPRDRLNEQFF

d_gene: TRBD2
v_gene: TRBV5-8
j_gene: TRBJ2-7
abundance: NA
CDR3nt: TGTGCCAGCAGCTTGGGACTAGCGACTACCTACGAGCAGTACTTC
CDR3aa: CASSLGLATTYEQYF

d_gene: NA
v_gene: TRBV6-5
j_gene: TRBJ2-7
abundance: NA
CDR3nt: TGTGCCAGCAGTTACCAATCAGGCTCCTACGAGCAGTACTTC
CDR3aa: CASSYQSGSYEQYF